These 6 T cell receptor beta chains were sequenced from one sample in a study of cytomegalovirus exposure and HLA in healthy donors (TCRdb year 2017). The library was generated by the immunoSEQ multiplex PCR assay. For the multiplex PCR, a mixture combining 60 forward primers for TCR Vbeta segments and 13 reverse primers for TCR Jbeta segments was used. TCRdb took this table from immuneACCESS and kept in-frame rearrangements with V and J called. Such tables lack part of the clones; where checked against another copy, unresolved V genes explain under half of the gap, and the rest is unexplained. Across this sample there are roughly 100,000 clones, with roughly 85% seen only once. The ten largest clonotypes hold around 3% of the sample. Specimen: PBMCs. The receptors were sampled from a woman aged 40 to 55 in good health and CMV-seronegative.

The chain combines TRBV7-2 with TRBJ2-7; 7 nucleotides align to TRBD1. Germline values: CDR1 SGHTA, CDR2 FQGNSA. The CDR3 spans 16 residues. The ends lost 3 bases at V and 2 bases at J; junction bases unmatched: 10. The CDR3 is CASSFRVGTEAYEQYF. CDR3 DNA sequence: TGTGCCAGCAGCTTTCGGGTGGGGACAGAGGCCTACGAGCAGTACTTC. The full variable domain, its missing parts supplied by reference TRBV7-2 and TRBJ2-7, is GAGVSQSPSNKVTEKGKDVELRCDPISGHTALYWYRQSLGQGLEFLIYFQGNSAPDKSGLPSDRFSAERTGGSVSTLTIQRTQQEDSAVYLCASSFRVGTEAYEQYFGPGTRLTVT.

The chain recombines TRBV7-8 with TRBJ2-3; a weak D match, TRBD2 (5 bases). The germline V gene encodes CDR1 SGHVS and CDR2 FQNEAQ. The CDR3 covers 14 residues. Trimming removed 5 bases from V and 0 bases from J, with 9 bases in between. CDR3 bases: TGTGCCAGCAGCGCCGGGATCAGCACAGATACGCAGTATTTT. Translation gives CASSAGISTDTQYF. Full variable domain (remainder filled in from reference TRBV7-8 and TRBJ2-3): GAGVSQSPRYKVAKRGQDVALRCDPISGHVSLFWYQQALGQGPEFLTYFQNEAQLDKSGLPSDRFFAERPEGSVSTLKIQRTQQEDSAVYLCASSAGISTDTQYFGPGTRLTVL.

This clone has more than one count but fewer than ten. The chain employs TRBV25-1 and TRBJ1-3; D possibly corresponds to TRBD1 (5 bases). CDR1 is MGHDK, CDR2 SYGVNS, per germline. Trimming left V 4 bases short and J 2 bases short, with 12 bases between. This CDR3 has 15 amino acids. CDR3 in DNA: TGTGCCAGCAGTGCCCCAGGGCTGGCTGGAAACACCATATATTTT. Amino acid sequence: CASSAPGLAGNTIYF.

This clone was found a few times. The chain joins TRBV5-1 to TRBJ2-5, with TRBD2 identical over 12 bases. With V trimmed by 0 bases and J by 1 base, 7 bases remained unmatched. The germline V gene encodes CDR1 SGHRS and CDR2 YFSETQ. The CDR3 has 18 amino acids. CDR3 region: CASSLESSGGAAQETQYF. The DNA for the CDR3 is TGCGCCAGCAGCTTGGAGTCTAGCGGGGGGGCAGCCCAAGAGACCCAGTACTTC.

This clone was picked up a small number of times. This chain joins TRBV6-5 and TRBJ1-1; TRBD1 is a possible D gene (5 bases). This CDR3 region has 11 residues. The V gene lost 7 bases and the J gene lost 6 bases, with 9 bases spanning the gap. CDR1 MNHEY and CDR2 SVGAGI come from the germline V gene. CDR3 DNA: TGTGCCAGCACCTGGGGGGCTGAAGCTTTCTTT. This codes for CASTWGAEAFF.

A single count supports this clone. The genes are TRBV28 and TRBJ2-1; 7 bases agree with TRBD2. This CDR3 has 16 residues. The ends lost 1 base at V and 0 bases at J; junction bases unmatched: 3. Germline V gene lookup returns CDR1 MDHEN and CDR2 SYDVKM. Written as DNA, the CDR3 is TGTGCCAGCAGTTTATCTTCGGGGGGCTCCTACAATGAGCAGTTCTTC. It translates to CASSLSSGGSYNEQFF.